This TCR beta chain was sequenced for a study of neoadjuvant nivolumab and ipilimumab in lung cancer. Measured with immunoSEQ multiplex PCR; TCRdb has only the in-frame clones, and not every one. Counted here are 25,000 to 35,000 clones, 90% occurring once; the ten biggest clones make up around 5%. Study conclusions and caveats: TCR clonality did not significantly correlate with pathologic tumor regression.

V lost 7 bases, J lost 6 bases, and 11 bases stayed unmatched. The CDR3 consists of 15 residues. Germline CDR1 reads LNHDA; CDR2 reads SQIVND (reference sequence). As to this clone: Its antigen remains unknown.

The TCR originated in an adult with non-small cell lung cancer. The rearrangement joins TRBV19 to TRBJ2-5; 10 nucleotides match TRBD1. Sample: peripheral blood, taken after neoadjuvant nivolumab, alone or with ipilimumab, at or shortly before surgery. CDR3 in amino acids: CASIEGQGRSKTQYF. CDR3 in DNA: TGTGCCAGTATCGAGGGACAGGGGAGGTCAAAGACCCAGTACTTC. The variable domain in full, completed from reference TRBV19 and TRBJ2-5, reads DGGITQSPKYLFRKEGQNVTLSCEQNLNHDAMYWYRQDPGQGLRLIYYSQIVNDFQKGDIAEGYSVSREKKESFPLTVTSAQKNPTAFYLCASIEGQGRSKTQYFGPGTRLLVL.